The source of this T cell receptor (beta chain) is a study of CD8 T cells in Susac syndrome. CDR1 MGHRA and CDR2 YSYEKL come from the germline V gene. The V gene end was trimmed by 3 bases and the J gene end by 5 bases; junction bases not matched to a gene: 6. This CDR3 contains 14 residues. Random hexamers were used to reverse transcribe the RNA input (roughly 0.5 to 1 ug). The amplification used immunoSEQ multiplex PCR on TCR beta CDR3; it spanned 54 Vbeta and 13 Jbeta. One entry per CDR3 protein, called by TCRdb with MiXCR from the immunoSEQ multiplex PCR reads. The sample yields about 400,000 distinct CDR3 sequences, more than 70% seen once.

The TCR sequence derives from a human donor with multiple sclerosis. The gene calls are TRBV4-1 and TRBJ1-1; TRBD1 agrees at 7 bases. The material sequenced was CD8+ T cells from PBMCs. The CDR3 here is CASSHDDRATEAFF. The CDR3 region has the DNA TGCGCCAGCAGCCATGACGACAGGGCTACTGAAGCTTTCTTT.